The T cell receptor (beta chain) described here comes from a study of beta chain features in type 1 diabetes. About the research overall: Some 110,000,000 sorted cells were examined across all samples. Overall study findings and caveats: Type 1 diabetes patients had fewer VDJ junction insertions and more deletions. Equally in patients and controls, PCR might preferentially amplify shorter templates.

The CDR3 runs 14 residues. CDR1 SEHNR and CDR2 FQNEAQ come from the germline V gene (reference sequence). V was clipped by 2 bases and J by 1 base, with 8 bases between them. About this clone itself: The antigen remains undetermined.

The whole isolated RNA underwent reverse transcription, so sequencing captured expressed TCRB transcripts. Sequenced by immunoSEQ multiplex PCR; TCRdb stores in-frame clones only, minus some. The table shows around 15,000 clones, with 45% to 55% occurring only once. The rearrangement uses TRBV7-9 and TRBJ1-2; weak D call: TRBD1 (5 bases). The source is a woman between 18 and 30 years old in good health. Sequenced input: stem cell memory CD4+ T cells from blood. The CDR3: CASSLFQGNYGYTF. DNA of the CDR3: TGTGCCAGCAGCTTATTTCAGGGTAACTATGGCTACACCTTC.